The rows below give T cell receptor beta chains drawn from one sample of a study of CD8 T cells in Susac syndrome. TCRdb re-derived calls from the immunoSEQ multiplex PCR reads in MiXCR, one entry per CDR3 protein. The sample contains 250,000 to 350,000 distinct CDR3 sequences, roughly 94% of which appear only once. Sequencing was carried out using CD4+ T cells from PBMCs. All receptors come from a human donor with multiple sclerosis. Both conserved end residues are part of each CDR3. The order of the fields is J gene, clone size, D gene, V gene, CDR3 DNA, CDR3 protein. D genes are given only for firm matches. Part of the rows lack a size; the others show once, few, many or a class for expanded clones.

>TRBJ2-3|few|TRBD2|TRBV5-4
TGTGCCAGCAGCCCCCGGACTAGCGGGTTTCGCACAGATACGCAGTATTTT
CASSPRTSGFRTDTQYF
>TRBJ1-4|once|.|TRBV7-6
TGTGCCAGCAGCTCCCATTCAGGGACGGCACTGTTTTTT
CASSSHSGTALFF
>TRBJ2-1|.|TRBD2|TRBV5-5
TGTGCCAGCAGCTTCGGCGGGGGTGACTACAATGAGCAGTTCTTC
CASSFGGGDYNEQFF
>TRBJ2-5|.|.|TRBV15
TGTGCCACCAGCAGAGATTTGGCAGAGACCCAGTACTTC
CATSRDLAETQYF
>TRBJ1-1|.|.|TRBV7-9
TGTGCCAGCGCCAGCGGGAGGGCCACTGAAGCTTTCTTT
CASASGRATEAFF
>TRBJ1-1|.|.|TRBV5-1
TGCGCCAGCAGCCCACGACAGACCGACAACACTGAAGCTTTCTTT
CASSPRQTDNTEAFF
>TRBJ1-2|.|TRBD1|TRBV7-9
TGTGCCAGCAGCTTATTGGGACAGGGGACTATCTTCTATGGCTACACCTTC
CASSLLGQGTIFYGYTF
>TRBJ2-3|.|.|TRBV7-7
TGTGCTAGCAGCCCAGGGGCCTTCGTGGATACGCAGTATTTT
CASSPGAFVDTQYF
>TRBJ2-7|.|.|TRBV9
TGTGCCAGCAGCGCCCAGGGGGGCTCCTACGAGCAGTACTTC
CASSAQGGSYEQYF
>TRBJ2-4|.|.|TRBV11-1
TGTGCCAGCAGCTTTTCGCAGGGAAGGGACGAGTACTTC
CASSFSQGRDEYF
>TRBJ1-2|.|TRBD1|TRBV10-2
TGCGCCAGCAGCTCCTTCTCCGGGACAGTCTATGGCTACACCTTC
CASSSFSGTVYGYTF
>TRBJ1-1|once|TRBD1|TRBV29-1
TGCAGCGTCAACCGGAGGGGGCAGGGTGAAGCTTTCTTT
CSVNRRGQGEAFF
>TRBJ2-3|once|TRBD2|TRBV6-1
TGTGCCAGCATAAGAGCGGGGGGATTCACAGATACGCAGTATTTT
CASIRAGGFTDTQYF
>TRBJ2-2|few|.|TRBV12-3/TRBV12-4
TGTGCCAGCAGTTTAGGGAACACCGGGGAGCTGTTTTTT
CASSLGNTGELFF
>TRBJ1-1|.|TRBD1|TRBV12-3/TRBV12-4
TGTGCCAGCAAACGGGACAGCCGTCCGTTAGCCACTGAAGCTTTCTTT
CASKRDSRPLATEAFF
>TRBJ2-7|.|.|TRBV20-1
TGCAGTGCTGGGCAGAGGGGCTTAGATTTTCTCGGGCAGTACTTC
CSAGQRGLDFLGQYF
>TRBJ2-7|.|TRBD1|TRBV19
TGTGCCAGTAGTGTGGACAGGTTGGGGAACGAGCAGTACTTC
CASSVDRLGNEQYF
>TRBJ2-7|.|.|TRBV9
TGTGCCAGCAGCTTCGCGGGGACCTCCTACGAGCAGTACTTC
CASSFAGTSYEQYF
>TRBJ2-7|few|TRBD1|TRBV2
TGTGCCAGCCGAACAGGGGGTAGCTACGAGCAGTACTTC
CASRTGGSYEQYF
>TRBJ1-1|.|TRBD1|TRBV13
TGTGCCAGCAGCTCCAGGGGGTGGGGCACTGAAGCTTTCTTT
CASSSRGWGTEAFF
>TRBJ1-1|.|TRBD1|TRBV4-1
TGCGCCAGCAGCCAATTCGCAGAAGGGGGCATTAGTGAAGCTTTCTTT
CASSQFAEGGISEAFF
>TRBJ1-1|.|.|TRBV29-1
TGCAGCGGAGCGAAGACAGTTAACGCTGAAGCTTTCTTT
CSGAKTVNAEAFF